These 23 T cell receptor beta chains came from one sample sequenced in a study of blood T cell repertoires in COVID-19. Clones were sequenced by immunoSEQ multiplex PCR, and TCRdb holds only the in-frame ones, with some missing. This table holds 250,000 to 350,000 clones, 75% to 95% found once. The sequenced sample consisted of peripheral blood. All receptors derive from a woman aged 25-40 years with COVID-19, enrolled during active disease.

The chain joins TRBV28 to TRBJ1-5; 7 bases fit TRBD1. The CDR3 loop spans 14 amino acids. Unmatched junction bases numbered 12, after V lost 10 bases and J lost 6 bases. The germline V gene encodes CDR1 MDHEN and CDR2 SYDVKM. The CDR3 here is CATSTGVGVQPQHF. Here the CDR3 DNA reads TGTGCCACCTCAACAGGGGTGGGGGTTCAGCCCCAGCATTTT.

The chain combines TRBV2 with TRBJ1-4; 8 bases map to TRBD1. Germline CDR1 SNHLY, CDR2 FYNNEI. This CDR3 is 15 amino acids long. Unmatched junction bases numbered 8, after V lost 3 bases and J lost 8 bases. CDR3 DNA: TGTGCCAGCAGTGATCGGACAGGGATTCGGGAAAAACTGTTTTTT. It specifies CASSDRTGIREKLFF.

The chain combines TRBV19 with TRBJ2-5; D may be TRBD2 (6 bases). In germline, CDR1 is LNHDA, CDR2 SQIVND (reference sequence). V lost 2 bases to trimming and J lost 4 bases, with 11 bases between them. CDR3 length: 14 amino acids. This chain's CDR3 is CASSILARGETQYF. CDR3 nucleotides: TGTGCCAGTAGTATACTAGCGAGGGGAGAGACCCAGTACTTC. Drawing the rest from reference TRBV19 and TRBJ2-5, the complete variable domain is DGGITQSPKYLFRKEGQNVTLSCEQNLNHDAMYWYRQDPGQGLRLIYYSQIVNDFQKGDIAEGYSVSREKKESFPLTVTSAQKNPTAFYLCASSILARGETQYFGPGTRLLVL.

The chain couples TRBV6-6 to TRBJ2-3; D is possibly TRBD2 (7 bases). From germline, CDR1 is MNHNY and CDR2 SVGAGI (reference sequence). The CDR3 spans 16 residues. V lost 5 bases, J lost 2 bases, and 17 bases lay in between. The CDR3 DNA follows: TGTGCCAGCAGTCACCTCATCCGGGGGGCCACAGATACGCAGTATTTT. This gives the protein CASSHLIRGATDTQYF.

This rearrangement joins TRBV11-2 to TRBJ2-7; 8 bases line up with TRBD2. The V segment lost 0 bases and the J segment 2 bases; nucleotides outside the gene matches: 6. CDR1 is SGHAT, CDR2 FQNNGV, per germline. The CDR3 consists of 16 residues. CDR3 in amino acids: CASSLDSAGGPYEQYF. CDR3 bases: TGTGCCAGCAGCTTAGATTCGGCGGGAGGCCCCTACGAGCAGTACTTC.

This clone was recorded only once. V usage is TRBV11-2 and J usage is TRBJ1-4, with D possibly TRBD1 on 5 matching bases. Trimming took off 3 bases at V and 7 bases at J, with 12 bases between the two ends. Germline CDR1 and CDR2: SGHAT and FQNNGV. The CDR3 totals 14 residues. The CDR3 nucleotides read TGTGCCAGCAGCTTCAGGGTACCTGGTGAAAAACTGTTTTTT. Protein product: CASSFRVPGEKLFF.

The chain is built from TRBV24-1 and TRBJ1-2; D possibly corresponds to TRBD1 (5 bases). V lost 4 bases and J lost 7, with 15 bases in between. CDR3 size: 14 residues. In germline, CDR1 is KGHDR, CDR2 SFDVKD. In DNA form, the CDR3 reads TGTGCCACCAGTGAAGGCAGGGTCAACAGTGGCTACACCTTC. Amino acids: CATSEGRVNSGYTF.

This clone was counted a single time. The rearrangement uses TRBV5-1 and TRBJ2-1; tentative D call: TRBD1 (5 bases). CDR1 and CDR2 from the germline V gene are SGHRS and YFSETQ. The CDR3 sequence is 15 residues long. V lost 0 bases, J lost 3 bases, and 10 bases lay in between. CDR3 DNA sequence: TGCGCCAGCAGCTTGGCCCAGGGTATCTACAATGAGCAGTTCTTC. Translated, it gives CASSLAQGIYNEQFF.

The chain combines TRBV5-6 with TRBJ1-5; TRBD1 matches 9 bases. Losses at the gene ends were 4 bases for V and 4 bases for J; bases not matched to a gene: 3. The CDR3 runs 14 residues. Germline assignment: CDR1 SGHDT and CDR2 YYEEEE. The CDR3 spells CASSTGTGNQPQHF. In DNA form, the CDR3 reads TGTGCCAGCAGCACCGGGACAGGGAATCAGCCCCAGCATTTT.

The chain recombines TRBV2 with TRBJ2-7, with no clear D. Germline assignment: CDR1 SNHLY and CDR2 FYNNEI. The ends were cut back, 2 bases at V and 10 bases at J, with 12 bases in the middle. The CDR3 totals 12 residues. CDR3 nucleotides: TGTGCCAGCAGTGAAACCCGGAGAGTACAGTACTTC. The encoded protein is CASSETRRVQYF.

V usage is TRBV2 and J usage is TRBJ1-3; D is unclear. CDR3 length: 15 residues. Germline CDR1 is SNHLY and CDR2 is FYNNEI. Deletions cut 4 bases from V and 0 bases from J, with 10 bases between. The CDR3, as DNA: TGTGCCAGCAGTGTCGACGGGAGCTCTGGAAACACCATATATTTT. As protein: CASSVDGSSGNTIYF.

On this clone: Other DNA sequences in the sample encode the same CDR3. The chain's CDR3 is CAWSPWNTEAFF. CDR3 DNA sequence: TGTGCCTGGAGTCCTTGGAACACTGAAGCTTTCTTT. V gene TRBV30 combines with J gene TRBJ1-1; D is undetermined. The V and J ends lost 2 bases and 1 base respectively, with 5 bases between them. The CDR3 extends over 12 amino acids. Germline V CDR1 and CDR2: GTSNPN, SVGIG (reference sequence).

In the case of this clone: In the same sample, other DNA sequences code for this CDR3. V is TRBV5-1 and J is TRBJ2-5; no clear D. Between the trimmed V and J ends, which lost 1 base and 5 bases, there was a span of 3 bases. CDR1 and CDR2 (germline): SGHRS, YFSETQ. The CDR3 is 11 residues long. The CDR3 loop reads CASSLSETQYF. In DNA form, the CDR3 reads TGCGCCAGCAGCTTGTCGGAGACCCAGTACTTC.

CDR3 loop: CASSAQLAGALDTQYF. CDR3 sequence (DNA): TGTGCCAGCTCAGCCCAACTAGCGGGAGCATTAGATACGCAGTATTTT. This chain uses TRBV18 with TRBJ2-3, with 11 bases fitting TRBD2. Germline V gives CDR1 KGHSH, CDR2 LQKENI. The trim removed 5 bases at V and 5 bases at J, leaving 9 bases unmatched. The CDR3 runs 16 residues.

V gene TRBV2 combines with J gene TRBJ2-6; 9 nucleotides agree with TRBD2. J was trimmed by 0 bases and V by 7 bases; bases with no gene match: 4. Germline CDR1 reads SNHLY; CDR2 reads FYNNEI. This CDR3 comprises 16 residues. The CDR3: CASKASGTSGANVLTF. DNA for the CDR3: TGTGCCAGCAAGGCTAGCGGGACCTCTGGGGCCAACGTCCTGACTTTC.

This clone was seen a few times. The V gene is TRBV10-3, the J gene TRBJ1-2; 7 nucleotides agree with TRBD1. Trimming removed 3 bases from V and 0 bases from J; junction bases left unmatched: 10. From germline, CDR1 is ENHRY and CDR2 SYGVKD. The length of the CDR3 is 17 residues. CDR3 sequence: CAISDRDRIDSNYGYTF. The DNA for the CDR3 is TGTGCCATCAGTGATCGGGACAGAATAGATTCTAACTATGGCTACACCTTC.

CDR3 residues: CATSDDVAGSSYNEQFF. Written as DNA, the CDR3 is TGTGCCACCAGTGACGATGTAGCGGGTAGCTCCTACAATGAGCAGTTCTTC. The gene calls are TRBV24-1 and TRBJ2-1; 7 bases line up with TRBD2. With 4 bases clipped from V and 0 bases from J, the junction kept 8 bases outside the gene matches. The V gene's germline CDR1 is KGHDR and CDR2 SFDVKD. The CDR3 has 17 residues.

The chain is built from TRBV29-1 and TRBJ2-1; D might be TRBD2 (6 bases). Germline-derived CDR1 and CDR2 are SQVTM and ANQGSEA. The V end lost 6 bases, the J end lost 0 bases, and 15 bases lay between the germline ends. The CDR3 totals 15 residues. The CDR3 DNA reads as TGCAGCGTGCTTTTGGAGGGGCTCTCCTACAATGAGCAGTTCTTC. Protein: CSVLLEGLSYNEQFF.

The chain employs TRBV27 and TRBJ1-4; TRBD1 matches at 8 bases. Germline lookup yields CDR1 MNHEY and CDR2 SMNVEV (reference sequence). V trimming: 5 bases; J trimming: 3 bases; junction bases outside the gene matches: 8. The CDR3 spans 16 residues. CDR3 sequence (DNA): TGTGCCAGCAGTCCTCGGACGGGACAGGCTAATGAAAAACTGTTTTTT. This translates into CASSPRTGQANEKLFF.

This sequence joins TRBV27 and TRBJ1-2, with D perhaps matching TRBD1 (5 bases). Trimming left V 0 bases short and J 4 bases short, with 12 bases between. The CDR3 covers 15 residues. Germline loops: CDR1 MNHEY, CDR2 SMNVEV (reference sequence). CDR3 nucleotide sequence: TGTGCCAGCAGTTTATCGGCAGGGTACGGCTATGGCTACACCTTC. This gives the protein CASSLSAGYGYGYTF.

This chain connects TRBV24-1 to TRBJ2-1, with D perhaps TRBD2 (5 bases). Germline CDR1 is KGHDR and CDR2 is SFDVKD. The CDR3 totals 14 residues. Trimming took 0 bases from V and 5 from J, leaving 7 bases between them. The CDR3 reads CATSDLKRHNEQFF. The DNA of the CDR3 is TGTGCCACCAGTGATTTGAAGCGGCACAATGAGCAGTTCTTC.

This clone was seen a single time. The CDR3 protein is CASSRLAGLHEQYF. CDR3 in DNA: TGTGCCAGCAGCCGCCTAGCGGGATTGCACGAGCAGTACTTC. The gene calls are TRBV7-8 and TRBJ2-7, with 9 bases identical to TRBD2. Germline V lookup: CDR1 SGHVS, CDR2 FQNEAQ. The CDR3 runs 14 residues. V lost 5 bases, J lost 5 bases, and 7 bases stayed unmatched.

The J gene is TRBJ2-3, the V gene TRBV5-4, with 7 bases fitting TRBD2. Trimming removed 4 bases from V and 5 bases from J; junction bases left unmatched: 7. Germline V gene lookup returns CDR1 SGHNT and CDR2 YYREEE (reference sequence). The CDR3 is made up of 14 amino acids. The CDR3 loop is CASSRDYKRDTQYF. DNA for the CDR3: TGTGCCAGCAGCCGGGACTACAAGCGAGATACGCAGTATTTT.